This T cell receptor beta chain appears in the sequencing data of a study of T cell responses to AZD1222 COVID-19 vaccine. Study-level findings and limits: A reported finding is that nearly half of spike-specific TCRs target unmutated variant regions. Most donors were white British, females outnumbered males, and clonal diversity was possibly underestimated. The CD4 TCRs associated with vaccination extended across spike and predominated at 160-218 and 743-854. The study identified only a handful of AZD1222 recipients as seropositive at baseline.

In the case of this clone: Its antigen is unidentified. The junction differs from germline at one of its ends, possibly a read error.

The CDR3 contains 15 residues. The germline V gene encodes CDR1 SGHTA and CDR2 FQGNSA. Sequencing used immunoSEQ multiplex PCR; TCRdb keeps in-frame clones, though not all of them. The sample has around 140,000 clones, roughly 90% seen once. The rearrangement uses TRBV7-2 and TRBJ2-7; 12 bases align to TRBD2. Sample: peripheral blood, taken 28 days after the second AZD1222 dose. The origin of this receptor is an adult who received the AZD1222 COVID-19 vaccine. CDR3 loop: CASSLAGGSSYEQYF. The CDR3 DNA is TGTGCCAGCAGCCTAGCGGGAGGGTCCTCCTACGAGCAGTACTTC. Using reference TRBV7-2 and TRBJ2-7 for the parts outside the CDR3, the full variable domain is GAGVSQSPSNKVTEKGKDVELRCDPISGHTALYWYRQSLGQGLEFLIYFQGNSAPDKSGLPSDRFSAERTGGSVSTLTIQRTQQEDSAVYLCASSLAGGSSYEQYFGPGTRLTVT.